What follows is one TCR beta chain and its context. Its antigen is as yet unknown. Researchers amplified the TCR beta CDR3 regions from RNA transcripts. The TCR CDR3 was amplified in a first-round RT-PCR using the HTBI primer set. TCRdb reanalysed the multiplex PCR reads using MiXCR and keeps one entry per CDR3 protein. The profile shows about 600,000 distinct CDR3 sequences, 13% to 15% of them singletons. This entry belongs to a study of T cells in Graves' hyperthyroidism and ophthalmopathy. Findings of the study overall: Blood shared most expanded thyroid clonotypes above 0.001.

The CDR3 has 13 amino acids. Germline V lookup: CDR1 KGHSH, CDR2 LQKENI. Trimming left V 3 bases short and J 4 bases short, with 10 bases between. The chain joins TRBV18 to TRBJ2-7; D possibly uses TRBD1 or TRBD2 (5 bases each). This clonotype was obtained from a woman in her late teens or twenties with Graves' ophthalmopathy. Sequencing was performed on blood. Here the CDR3 DNA reads TGTGCCAGCTCACCTCCCGAGGGGTACGAGCAGTACTTC. Its translation is CASSPPEGYEQYF.